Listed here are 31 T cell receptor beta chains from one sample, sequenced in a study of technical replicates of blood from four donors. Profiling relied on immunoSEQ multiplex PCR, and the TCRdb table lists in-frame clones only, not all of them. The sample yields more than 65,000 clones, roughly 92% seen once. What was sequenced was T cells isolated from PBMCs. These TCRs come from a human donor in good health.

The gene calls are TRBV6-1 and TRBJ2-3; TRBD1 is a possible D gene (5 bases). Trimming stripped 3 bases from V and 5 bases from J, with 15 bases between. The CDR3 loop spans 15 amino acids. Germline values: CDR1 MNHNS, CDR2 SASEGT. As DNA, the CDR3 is TGTGCCAGCAGTGAGCACTTTACCACAGGAGATACGCAGTATTTT. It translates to CASSEHFTTGDTQYF.

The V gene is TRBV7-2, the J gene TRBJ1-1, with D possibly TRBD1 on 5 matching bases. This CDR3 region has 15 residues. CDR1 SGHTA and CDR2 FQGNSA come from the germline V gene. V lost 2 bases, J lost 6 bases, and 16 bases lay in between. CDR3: CASSLHRGMTPEAFF. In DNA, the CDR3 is TGTGCCAGCAGCTTACATCGGGGGATGACGCCTGAAGCTTTCTTT.

CDR3 sequence (DNA): TGTGCCAGCAGCTTCGCGGACACAGATACGCAGTATTTT. As protein: CASSFADTDTQYF. The gene calls are TRBV7-3 and TRBJ2-3; D unresolved. The CDR3 loop spans 13 amino acids. Trimming took 3 bases from V and 2 from J, leaving 6 bases between them. CDR1 is SGHTA and CDR2 is FQGTGA in the germline V gene.

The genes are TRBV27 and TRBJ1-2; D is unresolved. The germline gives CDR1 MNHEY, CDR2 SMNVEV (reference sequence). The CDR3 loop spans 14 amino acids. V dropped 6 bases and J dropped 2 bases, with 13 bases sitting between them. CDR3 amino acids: CASSPNGRNYGYTF. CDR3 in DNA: TGTGCCAGCAGCCCAAATGGGAGAAACTATGGCTACACCTTC.

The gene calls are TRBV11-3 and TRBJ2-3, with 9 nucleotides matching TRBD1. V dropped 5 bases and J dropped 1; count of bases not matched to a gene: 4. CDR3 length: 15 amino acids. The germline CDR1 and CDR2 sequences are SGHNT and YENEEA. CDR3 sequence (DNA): TGTGCCAGCAGCCCCCGGGACAGGGGCACAGATACGCAGTATTTT. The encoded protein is CASSPRDRGTDTQYF.

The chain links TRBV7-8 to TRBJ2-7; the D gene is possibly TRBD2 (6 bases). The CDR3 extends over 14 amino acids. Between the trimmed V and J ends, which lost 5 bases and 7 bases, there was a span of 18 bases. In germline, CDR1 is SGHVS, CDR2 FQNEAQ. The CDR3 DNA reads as TGTGCCAGCAGCCTCCTTGCGGGGTGGGATGAGCAGTACTTC. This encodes CASSLLAGWDEQYF.

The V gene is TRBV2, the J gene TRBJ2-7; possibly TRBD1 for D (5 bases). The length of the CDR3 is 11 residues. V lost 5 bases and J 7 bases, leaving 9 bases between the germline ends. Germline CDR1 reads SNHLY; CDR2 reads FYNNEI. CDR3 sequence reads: CASSTPGEQYF. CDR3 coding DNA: TGTGCCAGCAGTACCCCAGGGGAGCAGTACTTC.

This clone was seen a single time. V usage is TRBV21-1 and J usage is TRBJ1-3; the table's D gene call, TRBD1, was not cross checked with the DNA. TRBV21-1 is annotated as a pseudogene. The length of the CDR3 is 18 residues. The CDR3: CASSKGQQTGGAGNTIYF. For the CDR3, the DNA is TGTGCCAGCAGCAAAGGGCAACAGACAGGGGGCGCTGGAAACACCATATATTTT.

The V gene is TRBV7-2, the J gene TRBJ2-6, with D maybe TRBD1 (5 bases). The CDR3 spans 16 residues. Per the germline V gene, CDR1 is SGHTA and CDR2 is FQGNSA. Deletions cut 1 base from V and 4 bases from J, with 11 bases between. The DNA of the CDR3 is TGTGCCAGCAGCTTAGATGGGGCGCTCGGGGCCAACGTCCTGACTTTC. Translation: CASSLDGALGANVLTF. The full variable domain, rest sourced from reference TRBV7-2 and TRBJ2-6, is GAGVSQSPSNKVTEKGKDVELRCDPISGHTALYWYRQSLGQGLEFLIYFQGNSAPDKSGLPSDRFSAERTGGSVSTLTIQRTQQEDSAVYLCASSLDGALGANVLTFGAGSRLTVL.

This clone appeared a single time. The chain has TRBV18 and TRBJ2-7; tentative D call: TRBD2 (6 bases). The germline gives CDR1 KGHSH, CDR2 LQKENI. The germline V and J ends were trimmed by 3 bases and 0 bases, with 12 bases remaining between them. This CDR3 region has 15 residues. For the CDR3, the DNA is TGTGCCAGCTCACCGGGGGACGGGAGCTCCTACGAGCAGTACTTC. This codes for CASSPGDGSSYEQYF.

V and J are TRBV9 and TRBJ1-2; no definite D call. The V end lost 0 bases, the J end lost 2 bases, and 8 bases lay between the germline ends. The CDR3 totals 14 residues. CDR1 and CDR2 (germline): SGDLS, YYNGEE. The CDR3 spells CASSVERGNYGYTF. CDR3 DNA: TGTGCCAGCAGCGTAGAAAGAGGGAACTATGGCTACACCTTC.

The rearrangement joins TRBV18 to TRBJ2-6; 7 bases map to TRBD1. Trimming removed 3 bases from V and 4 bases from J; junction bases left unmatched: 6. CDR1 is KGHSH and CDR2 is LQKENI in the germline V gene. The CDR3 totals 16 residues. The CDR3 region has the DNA TGTGCCAGCTCACCGCCGACAGGGTCCGGGGCCAACGTCCTGACTTTC. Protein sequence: CASSPPTGSGANVLTF. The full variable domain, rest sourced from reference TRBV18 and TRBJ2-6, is NAGVMQNPRHLVRRRGQEARLRCSPMKGHSHVYWYRQLPEEGLKFMVYLQKENIIDESGMPKERFSAEFPKEGPSILRIQQVVRGDSAAYFCASSPPTGSGANVLTFGAGSRLTVL.

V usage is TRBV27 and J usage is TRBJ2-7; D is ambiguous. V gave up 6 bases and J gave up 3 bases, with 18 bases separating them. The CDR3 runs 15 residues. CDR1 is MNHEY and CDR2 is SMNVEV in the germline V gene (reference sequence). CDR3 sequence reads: CASRSGVVPYYEQYF. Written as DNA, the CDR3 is TGTGCCAGCAGATCTGGTGTGGTCCCCTACTACGAGCAGTACTTC.

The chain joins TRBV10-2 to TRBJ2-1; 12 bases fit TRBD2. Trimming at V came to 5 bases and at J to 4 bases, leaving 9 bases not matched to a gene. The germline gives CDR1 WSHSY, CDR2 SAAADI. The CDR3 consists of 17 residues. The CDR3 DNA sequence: TGCGCCAGCAGTCCGGCAGCTGGGACTAGCGGGTACAATGAGCAGTTCTTC. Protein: CASSPAAGTSGYNEQFF.

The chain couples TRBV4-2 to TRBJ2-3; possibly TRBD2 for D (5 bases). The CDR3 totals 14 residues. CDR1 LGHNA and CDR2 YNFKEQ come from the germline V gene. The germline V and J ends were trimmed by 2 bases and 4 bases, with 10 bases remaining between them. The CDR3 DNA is TGTGCCAGCAGCCAACCTAGCTTGTCAGATACGCAGTATTTT. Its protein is CASSQPSLSDTQYF.

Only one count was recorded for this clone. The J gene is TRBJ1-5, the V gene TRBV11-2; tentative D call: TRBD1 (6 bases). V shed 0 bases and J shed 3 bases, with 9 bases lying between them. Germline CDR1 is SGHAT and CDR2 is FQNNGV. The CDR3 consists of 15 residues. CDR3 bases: TGTGCCAGCAGCTTAGAAGGACAGAACAATCAGCCCCAGCATTTT. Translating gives CASSLEGQNNQPQHF.

CDR3 region: CASSFKLAGNQETQYF. In DNA, the CDR3 is TGTGCCAGCAGCTTCAAGCTAGCGGGAAACCAAGAGACCCAGTACTTC. This chain links TRBV11-1 with TRBJ2-5; TRBD2 matches at 9 bases. Trimming at V came to 3 bases and at J to 0 bases, leaving 5 bases not matched to a gene. The germline V gene has CDR1 SGHAT and CDR2 FQDESV (reference sequence). This CDR3 contains 16 residues.

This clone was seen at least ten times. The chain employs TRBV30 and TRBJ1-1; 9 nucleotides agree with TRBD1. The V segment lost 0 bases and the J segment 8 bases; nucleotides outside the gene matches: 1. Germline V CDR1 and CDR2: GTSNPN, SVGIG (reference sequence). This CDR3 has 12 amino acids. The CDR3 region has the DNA TGTGCCTGGAGTGTACAGGGGGCGGAAGCTTTCTTT. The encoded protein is CAWSVQGAEAFF.

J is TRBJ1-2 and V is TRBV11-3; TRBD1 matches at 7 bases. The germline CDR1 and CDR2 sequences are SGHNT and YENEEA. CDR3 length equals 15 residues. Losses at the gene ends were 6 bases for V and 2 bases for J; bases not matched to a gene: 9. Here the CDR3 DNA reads TGTGCCAGCAGTGCCCGGGGACAGATAAACTATGGCTACACCTTC. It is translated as CASSARGQINYGYTF.

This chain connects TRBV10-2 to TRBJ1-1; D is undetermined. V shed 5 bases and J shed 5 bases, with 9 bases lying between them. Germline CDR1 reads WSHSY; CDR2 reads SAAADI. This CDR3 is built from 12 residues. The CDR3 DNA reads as TGCGCCAGCAGTCTGGTAGTAACTGAAGCTTTCTTT. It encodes CASSLVVTEAFF.

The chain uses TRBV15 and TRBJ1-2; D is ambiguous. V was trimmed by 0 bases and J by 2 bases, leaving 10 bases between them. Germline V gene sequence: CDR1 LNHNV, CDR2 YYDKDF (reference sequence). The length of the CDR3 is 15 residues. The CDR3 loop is CATSRDPAANYGYTF. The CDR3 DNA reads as TGTGCCACCAGCAGAGATCCGGCGGCGAACTATGGCTACACCTTC.

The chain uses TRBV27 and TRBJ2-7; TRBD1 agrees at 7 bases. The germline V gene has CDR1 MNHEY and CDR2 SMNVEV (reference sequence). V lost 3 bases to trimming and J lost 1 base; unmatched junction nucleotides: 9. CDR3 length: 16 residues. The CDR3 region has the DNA TGTGCCAGCAGTTTTTCCACAGGGGTATTTTCCTACGAGCAGTACTTC. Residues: CASSFSTGVFSYEQYF.

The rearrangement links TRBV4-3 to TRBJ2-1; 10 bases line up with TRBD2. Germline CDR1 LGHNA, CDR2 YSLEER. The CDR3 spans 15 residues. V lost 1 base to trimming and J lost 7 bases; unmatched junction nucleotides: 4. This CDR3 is CASSQGISGRNEQFF. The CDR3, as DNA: TGCGCCAGCAGCCAAGGTATTAGCGGGAGGAATGAGCAGTTCTTC.

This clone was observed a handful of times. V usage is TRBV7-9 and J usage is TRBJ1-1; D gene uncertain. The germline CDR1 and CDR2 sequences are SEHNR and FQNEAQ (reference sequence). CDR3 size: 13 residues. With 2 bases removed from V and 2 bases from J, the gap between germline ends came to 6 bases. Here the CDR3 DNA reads TGTGCCAGCAGCTTACAGGTAAACACTGAAGCTTTCTTT. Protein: CASSLQVNTEAFF. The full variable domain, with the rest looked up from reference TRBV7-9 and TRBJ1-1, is DTGVSQNPRHKITKRGQNVTFRCDPISEHNRLYWYRQTLGQGPEFLTYFQNEAQLEKSRLLSDRFSAERPKGSFSTLEIQRTEQGDSAMYLCASSLQVNTEAFFGQGTRLTVV.

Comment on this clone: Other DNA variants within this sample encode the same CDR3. The CDR3 DNA follows: TGTGCCAGCAGTTTAACAGCTAACTATGGCTACACCTTC. Protein: CASSLTANYGYTF. The chain joins TRBV28 to TRBJ1-2; D is undetermined. Germline V gene data show CDR1 as MDHEN and CDR2 as SYDVKM. V lost 2 bases, J lost 0 bases, and 4 bases lay in between. There are 13 residues in the CDR3.

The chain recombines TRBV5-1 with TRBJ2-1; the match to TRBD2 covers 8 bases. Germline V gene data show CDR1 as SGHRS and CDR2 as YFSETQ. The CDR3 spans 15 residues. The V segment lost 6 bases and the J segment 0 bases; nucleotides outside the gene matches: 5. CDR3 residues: CASNIAGSSYNEQFF. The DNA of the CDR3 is TGCGCCAGCAACATAGCGGGATCCTCCTACAATGAGCAGTTCTTC.

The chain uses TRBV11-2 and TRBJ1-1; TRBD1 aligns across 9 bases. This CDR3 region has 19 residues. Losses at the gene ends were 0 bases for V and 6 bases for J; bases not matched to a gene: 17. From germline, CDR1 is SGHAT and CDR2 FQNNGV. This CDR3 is CASSLDGFEGTGPVSEAFF. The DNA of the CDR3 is TGTGCCAGCAGCTTAGATGGATTCGAGGGGACAGGGCCTGTCTCTGAAGCTTTCTTT.

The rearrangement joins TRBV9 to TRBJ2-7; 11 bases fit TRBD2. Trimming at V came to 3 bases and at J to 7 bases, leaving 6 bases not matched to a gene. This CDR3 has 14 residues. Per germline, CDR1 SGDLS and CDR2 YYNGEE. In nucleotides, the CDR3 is TGTGCCAGCAGCGCAGGGACTAGCGGTGTGGAGCAGTACTTC. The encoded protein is CASSAGTSGVEQYF. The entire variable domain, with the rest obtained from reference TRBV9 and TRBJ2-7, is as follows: DSGVTQTPKHLITATGQRVTLRCSPRSGDLSVYWYQQSLDQGLQFLIQYYNGEERAKGNILERFSAQQFPDLHSELNLSSLELGDSALYFCASSAGTSGVEQYFGPGTRLTVT.

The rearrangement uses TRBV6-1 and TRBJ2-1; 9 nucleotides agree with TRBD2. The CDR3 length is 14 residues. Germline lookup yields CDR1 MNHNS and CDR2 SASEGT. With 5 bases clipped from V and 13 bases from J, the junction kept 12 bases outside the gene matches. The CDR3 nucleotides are TGTGCCAGCAGTAGGACTAGCGCAGACAATGGCCAGTTCTTC. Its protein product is CASSRTSADNGQFF.

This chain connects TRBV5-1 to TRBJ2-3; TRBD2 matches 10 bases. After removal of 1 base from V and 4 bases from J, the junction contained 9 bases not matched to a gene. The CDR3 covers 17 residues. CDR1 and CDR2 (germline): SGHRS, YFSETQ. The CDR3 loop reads CASSLSPTSGNSDTQYF. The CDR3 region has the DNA TGCGCCAGCAGCTTGAGCCCTACTAGCGGGAACTCAGATACGCAGTATTTT.

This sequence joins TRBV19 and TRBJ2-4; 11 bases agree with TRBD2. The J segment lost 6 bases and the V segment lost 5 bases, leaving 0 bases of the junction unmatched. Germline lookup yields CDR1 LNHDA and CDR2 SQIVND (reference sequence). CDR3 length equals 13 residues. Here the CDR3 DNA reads TGTGCCAGTAGTGGGACTAGCGGAAACATTCAGTACTTC. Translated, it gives CASSGTSGNIQYF. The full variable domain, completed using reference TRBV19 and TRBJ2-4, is DGGITQSPKYLFRKEGQNVTLSCEQNLNHDAMYWYRQDPGQGLRLIYYSQIVNDFQKGDIAEGYSVSREKKESFPLTVTSAQKNPTAFYLCASSGTSGNIQYFGAGTRLSVL.